This T cell receptor beta chain was captured in a study of OX40 agonist ivuxolimab in advanced cancers. Regarding the research as a whole: Ivuxolimab was an agonistic, fully human IgG2 monoclonal antibody directed against OX40 (CD134), a costimulatory receptor. Three dose-escalation patients achieved partial responses, one with hepatocellular carcinoma and two with cutaneous melanoma. Of the 50 or so patients in dose escalation, some 19 had hepatocellular carcinoma, around 15 had melanoma, 9 had renal cell carcinoma and 9 had head and neck cancer. Prior anti-PD-1, anti-PD-L1 or anti-CTLA-4 therapy was permitted, and about two fifths of dose-escalation patients had received checkpoint inhibitors. In the dose-escalation cohort, 75% to 85% of patients were male, and the mean age was around 60 years with a range of about 20 to 79. The paper reports the monotherapy dose-escalation portion (N = 52 patients) of the phase I ivuxolimab trial. Peripheral TCRbeta sequencing aimed to test whether ivuxolimab altered TCR sequence diversity and caused clonal T-cell expansion. Intravenous ivuxolimab was administered to patients every 2 weeks at six dose levels: 0.01, 0.1, 0.3, 1.5, 3 and 10 mg/kg. What the study reported, not specific to this receptor: In the 0.1-3.0 mg/kg groups, partial responders were among the patients with the lowest normalized peripheral clonal expansion, particularly in CD8+ T cells. The antigen specificity of the peripheral T cells that underwent clonal expansion was not determined. At doses of 0.1 to 3.0 mg/kg, clonal expansion of both CD4+ and CD8+ blood T cells was observed from baseline to week 6. After ivuxolimab, CD8+ T cells had more expanded clones than CD4+ T cells on average. Low levels of normalized T-cell clonal expansion were also seen in some patients who did not respond.

Remarks on this clone: Its specific antigen is unknown. No base qualities exist here, and no much larger clone lies one base off it.

To sequence the TCRbeta CDR3 region, genomic DNA was isolated from the sorted cells. The immunoSEQ Assay was used for sequencing of TCRbeta CDR3 regions. TCRdb retrieved this table from immuneACCESS and kept in-frame rearrangements only. Not all clones are present; in checked studies, unresolved V genes account for under half, and no reason is known for the remainder. The sample table shows about 52,000 clones, and roughly 93% are seen once. Roughly a quarter of the sample comes from the top ten. The trial excluded patients who had a history of autoimmune disease or who were on systemic immunosuppression. In every dose cohort, peripheral blood was drawn for TCR sequencing at baseline, cycle 4 day 1, and cycle 7 day 1. Samples were obtained from an open-label, multicenter, first-in-human phase I dose-escalation trial of ivuxolimab. Adults with locally advanced or metastatic head and neck squamous cell, hepatocellular, melanoma or renal cell carcinoma were enrolled in the trial. Before TCR sequencing, CD4+ T cells and CD8+ T cells were sorted from peripheral blood as separate populations.

Its CDR3 holds 14 amino acids, cysteine through phenylalanine. Only the CDR3 portion is preserved as DNA: 42 bases, with reading frame beginning at the first base. Based on the germline V gene (reference sequence), the CDR1 and CDR2 sequences are SEHNR and FQNEAQ. The V end gives up 1 base and the J end 8 bases, leaving 2 bases in the junction not matched to a gene. The receptor's source is an adult with an advanced solid tumor such as melanoma, head and neck, liver or kidney cancer. The sample in question was CD4+ or CD8+ T cells sorted from blood, obtained in a trial of the OX40 agonist ivuxolimab. Here the chain combines TRBV7-9 and TRBJ1-5, with 10 middle bases fitting TRBD1. The encoded CDR3 is CASSLGGQGKPQHF. The nucleotide sequence is given as TGTGCCAGCAGCTTAGGGGGACAGGGGAAGCCCCAGCATTTT.